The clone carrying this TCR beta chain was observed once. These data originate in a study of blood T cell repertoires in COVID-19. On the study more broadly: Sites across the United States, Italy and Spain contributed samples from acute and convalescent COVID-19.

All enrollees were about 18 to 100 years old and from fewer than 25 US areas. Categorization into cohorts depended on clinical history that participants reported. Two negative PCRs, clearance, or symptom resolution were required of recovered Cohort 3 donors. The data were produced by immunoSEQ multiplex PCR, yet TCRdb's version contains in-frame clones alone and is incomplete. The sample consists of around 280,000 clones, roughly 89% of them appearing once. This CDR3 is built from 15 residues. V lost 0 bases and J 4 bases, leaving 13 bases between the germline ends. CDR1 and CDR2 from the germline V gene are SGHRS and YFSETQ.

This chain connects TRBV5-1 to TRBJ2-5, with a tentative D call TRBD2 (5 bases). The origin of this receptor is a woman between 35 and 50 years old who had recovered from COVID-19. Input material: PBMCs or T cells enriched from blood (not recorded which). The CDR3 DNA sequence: TGCGCCAGCAGCTTGGAGCCCCGAAGCGGAGAGACCCAGTACTTC. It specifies CASSLEPRSGETQYF.